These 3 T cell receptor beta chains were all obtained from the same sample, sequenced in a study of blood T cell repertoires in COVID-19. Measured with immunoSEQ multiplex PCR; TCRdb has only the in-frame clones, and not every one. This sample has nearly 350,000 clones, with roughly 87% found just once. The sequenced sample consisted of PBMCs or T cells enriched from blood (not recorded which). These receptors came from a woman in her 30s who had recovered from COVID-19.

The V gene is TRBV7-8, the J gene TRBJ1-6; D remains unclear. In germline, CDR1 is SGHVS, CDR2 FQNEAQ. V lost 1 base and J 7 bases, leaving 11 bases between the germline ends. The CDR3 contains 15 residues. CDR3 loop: CASSLVPGGNSPLHF. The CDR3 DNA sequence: TGTGCCAGCAGCTTAGTTCCGGGAGGCAATTCACCCCTCCACTTT.

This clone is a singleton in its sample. Written as DNA, the CDR3 is TGTGCCAGCAGCGCGAGAGGACTAGCGGGGGGCCTGAGAGATACGCAGTATTTT. Translating it yields CASSARGLAGGLRDTQYF. This chain joins TRBV7-9 and TRBJ2-3; 14 nucleotides line up with TRBD2. In germline, CDR1 is SEHNR, CDR2 FQNEAQ (reference sequence). The CDR3 extends over 18 amino acids. V lost 5 bases and J lost 5; bases outside the gene matches: 12.

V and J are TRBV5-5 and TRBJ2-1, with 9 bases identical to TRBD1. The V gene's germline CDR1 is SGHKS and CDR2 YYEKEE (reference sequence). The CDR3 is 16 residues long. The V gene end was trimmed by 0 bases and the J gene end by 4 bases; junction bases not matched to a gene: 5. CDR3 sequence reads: CASSLGRGTGYNEQFF. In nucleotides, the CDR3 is TGTGCCAGCAGCTTGGGACGGGGGACAGGGTACAATGAGCAGTTCTTC.